This T cell receptor (beta chain) was found in a study of cytomegalovirus exposure and HLA in healthy donors. The CDR3 extends over 15 amino acids. Germline V gives CDR1 KGHSH, CDR2 LQKENI. With 3 bases removed from V and 5 bases from J, the gap between germline ends came to 16 bases. This clone has a handful of counts. PCR used 60 Vbeta primers and 13 Jbeta primers. Assay: immunoSEQ multiplex PCR; the TCRdb copy retains only in-frame clones and omits some. The sample yields approximately 150,000 clones, approximately 82% seen once. Input material: PBMCs. The TCR was taken from a male donor in good health and CMV-seronegative. The V and J genes are TRBV18 and TRBJ1-1; D possibly corresponds to TRBD1 (6 bases). The DNA for the CDR3 is TGTGCCAGCTCACCCCTACAGGGAAGGAGGACTGAAGCTTTCTTT. Its translation: CASSPLQGRRTEAFF.